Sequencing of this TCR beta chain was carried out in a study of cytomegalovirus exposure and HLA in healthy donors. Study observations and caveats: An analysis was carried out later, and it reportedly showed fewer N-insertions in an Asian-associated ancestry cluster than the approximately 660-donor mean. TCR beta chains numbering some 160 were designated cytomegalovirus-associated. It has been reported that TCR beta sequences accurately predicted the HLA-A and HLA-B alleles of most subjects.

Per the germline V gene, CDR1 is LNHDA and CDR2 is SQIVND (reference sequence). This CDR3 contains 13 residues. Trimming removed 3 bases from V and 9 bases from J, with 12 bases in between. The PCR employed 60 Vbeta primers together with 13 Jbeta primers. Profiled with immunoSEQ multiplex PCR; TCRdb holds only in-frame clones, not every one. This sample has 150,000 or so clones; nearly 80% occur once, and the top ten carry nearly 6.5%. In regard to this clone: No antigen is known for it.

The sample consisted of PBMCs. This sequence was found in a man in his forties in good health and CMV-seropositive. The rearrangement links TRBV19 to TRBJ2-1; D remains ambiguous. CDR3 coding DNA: TGTGCCAGTAGTATCGGGTCGAGGAGTGAGCAGTTCTTC. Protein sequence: CASSIGSRSEQFF.